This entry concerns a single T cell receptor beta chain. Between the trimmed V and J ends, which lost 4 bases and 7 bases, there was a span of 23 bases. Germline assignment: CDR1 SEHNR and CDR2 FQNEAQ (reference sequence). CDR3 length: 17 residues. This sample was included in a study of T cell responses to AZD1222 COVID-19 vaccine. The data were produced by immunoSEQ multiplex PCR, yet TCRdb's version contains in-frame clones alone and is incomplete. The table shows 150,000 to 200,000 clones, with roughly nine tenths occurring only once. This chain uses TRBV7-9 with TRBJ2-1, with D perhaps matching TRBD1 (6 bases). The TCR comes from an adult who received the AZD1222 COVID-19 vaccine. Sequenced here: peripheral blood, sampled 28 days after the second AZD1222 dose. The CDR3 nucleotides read TGTGCCAGCAGCTCCATAATAGACCGGACAGTCGGGAATGAGCAGTTCTTC. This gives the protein CASSSIIDRTVGNEQFF.